This T cell receptor beta chain was documented in a study of T cells in Graves' hyperthyroidism and ophthalmopathy. About this clonotype: Its antigen is not known.

Per the germline V gene, CDR1 is SGHRS and CDR2 is YFSETQ. The CDR3 is made up of 13 amino acids. V was cut by 7 bases and J by 4 bases, with 15 bases left in between. It was RNA transcripts that yielded the amplified TCR beta CDR3 regions. HTBI primers were used for first-round RT-PCR of the TCR CDR3. TCRdb re-called the multiplex PCR reads through MiXCR, storing one row per CDR3 protein. The sample has 250,000 to 350,000 distinct CDR3 sequences; 15% to 20% are singletons. The study's findings and limits: Appearing also in blood were most of the thyroid clonotypes expanded above 0.001.

The clonotype comes from a man aged 25 to 40 with Graves' hyperthyroidism. The V call is TRBV5-1, the J call TRBJ2-7; D tentatively fits TRBD1 or TRBD2 (5 bases each). Sequenced: blood. CDR3 nucleotide sequence: TGCGCCAGCCAGAGGGGCATCCTTTACGAGCAGTACTTC. Amino acid sequence: CASQRGILYEQYF.